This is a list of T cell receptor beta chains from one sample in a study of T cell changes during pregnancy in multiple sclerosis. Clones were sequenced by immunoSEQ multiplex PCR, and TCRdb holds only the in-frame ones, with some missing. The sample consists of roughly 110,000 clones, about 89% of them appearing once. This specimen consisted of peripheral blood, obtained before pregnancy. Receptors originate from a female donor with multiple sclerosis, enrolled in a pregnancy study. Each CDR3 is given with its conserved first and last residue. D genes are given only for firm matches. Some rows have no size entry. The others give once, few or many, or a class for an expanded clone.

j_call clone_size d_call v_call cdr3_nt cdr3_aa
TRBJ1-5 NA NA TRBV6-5 TGTGCCAGCACCTTATCCGGGGGACCCCAGCATTTT CASTLSGGPQHF
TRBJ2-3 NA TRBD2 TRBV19 TGTGCCAGTAGTATAAGCGGGGTAGATACGCAGTATTTT CASSISGVDTQYF
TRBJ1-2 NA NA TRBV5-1 TGCGCCAGCAGCCCCGGACAAGGGCCGAGGGGGGGCCACACCTTC CASSPGQGPRGGHTF
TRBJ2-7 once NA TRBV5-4 TGTGCCAGCAGTAGGGAGGTCACCTACGAGCAGTACTTC CASSREVTYEQYF
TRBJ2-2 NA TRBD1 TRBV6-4 TGTGCCAGCAGCCTGACAGGGGACACCGGGGAGCTGTTTTTT CASSLTGDTGELFF
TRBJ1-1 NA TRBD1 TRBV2 TGTGCCAGCGGACAGGCCCCGAGCACTGAAGCTTTCTTT CASGQAPSTEAFF
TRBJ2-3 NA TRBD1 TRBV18 TGTGCCAGCTCAGCGGACAGGCCAGATACGCAGTATTTT CASSADRPDTQYF
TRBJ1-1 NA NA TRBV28 TGTGCCAGCAGACTAGTTTCTACCGGCCGTGGACGGGGGGCGCGGGACACTGAAGCTTTCTTT CASRLVSTGRGRGARDTEAFF
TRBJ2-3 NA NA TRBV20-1 TGCAGTGCTCGAACGGGGGATACGCAGTATTTT CSARTGDTQYF
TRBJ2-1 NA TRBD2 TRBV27 TGTGCCAGCAGTTCCCCTCTCACTAGCGGGGTTTACTATGAGCAGTTCTTC CASSSPLTSGVYYEQFF
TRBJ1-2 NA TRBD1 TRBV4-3 TGCGCCAGCAGCCAAGAGGCAGGGGGCCGCGGCTATGGCTACACCTTC CASSQEAGGRGYGYTF
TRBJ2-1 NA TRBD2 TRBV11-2 TGTGCCAGCAGTACCGGGACTAGCGGGGGGACGTACAATGAGCAGTTCTTC CASSTGTSGGTYNEQFF
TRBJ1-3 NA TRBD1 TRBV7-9 TGTGCCAGCAGCTTCGGTGGACAGGGGGCTGGAAACACCATATATTTT CASSFGGQGAGNTIYF
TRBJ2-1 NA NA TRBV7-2 TGTGCCAGCAGCACCCGGACTTCCGAGCAGTTCTTC CASSTRTSEQFF
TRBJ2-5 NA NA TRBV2 TGTGCCACCCATAAGAGGGCGGGGATCCAAGAGACCCAGTACTTC CATHKRAGIQETQYF
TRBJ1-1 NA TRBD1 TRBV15 TGTGCCACCAGCATAATGGACAGGGGCCGCACTGAAGCTTTCTTT CATSIMDRGRTEAFF
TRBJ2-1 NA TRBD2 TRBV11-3 TGTGCCAGCAGCTCCCAAGGGACTAGCGGCTACAATGAGCAGTTCTTC CASSSQGTSGYNEQFF
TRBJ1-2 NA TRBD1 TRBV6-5 TGTGCCAGCAGAAGTCCCGGGACAGGGTGGTATGGCTACACCTTC CASRSPGTGWYGYTF
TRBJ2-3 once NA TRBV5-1 TGCGCCAGCAGCTTGGAAGGGGGGGACCTCACAGATACGCAGTATTTT CASSLEGGDLTDTQYF
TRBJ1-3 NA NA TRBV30 TGTGCTCTCATATTACGGGACAAGGGAAACACCATATATTTT CALILRDKGNTIYF
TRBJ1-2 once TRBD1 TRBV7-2 TGTGCCAGCAGATCAAACAGGGGGCTTTTGGGTGGCTACACCTTC CASRSNRGLLGGYTF
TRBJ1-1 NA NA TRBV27 TGTGCCAGCCGAAATACAGGGTCGGAAGCTTTCTTT CASRNTGSEAFF
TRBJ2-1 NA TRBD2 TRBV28 TGTGCCAGCAGCCAAAATCTAGCGGGAGGGGAGAATGAGCAGTTCTTC CASSQNLAGGENEQFF
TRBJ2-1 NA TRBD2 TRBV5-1 TGCGCCAGCAGCATGGGACTAGCGGGAGGTTACAATGAGCAGTTCTTC CASSMGLAGGYNEQFF
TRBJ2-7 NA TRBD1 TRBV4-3 TGCGCCAGCAGCCGTCGGACAGGGGGCTCCTCCTACGAGCAGTACTTC CASSRRTGGSSYEQYF
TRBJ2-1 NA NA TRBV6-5 TGTGCCAGCAACCCGCCCGGACTTCACCAGCAGTTCTTC CASNPPGLHQQFF
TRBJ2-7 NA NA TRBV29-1 TGCAGCGGCGCGGGGACAGCGGATGGTGAGCCTTACGAGCAGTACTTC CSGAGTADGEPYEQYF
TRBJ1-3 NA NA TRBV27 TGTGCCAGCAGTTTAGCAACAGGGTCTGGAAACACCATATATTTT CASSLATGSGNTIYF
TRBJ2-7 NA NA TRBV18 TGTGCCAGCTCACCTTTACTAGGAGGACACGAGCAGTACTTC CASSPLLGGHEQYF
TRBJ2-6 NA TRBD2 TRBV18 TGTGCCAGCTCACCACTTAGCGGGGGGAGCTCTGGGGCCAACGTCCTGACTTTC CASSPLSGGSSGANVLTF
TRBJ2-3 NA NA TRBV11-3 TGTGCCAGCAGCCATAGAGACACAGATACGCAGTATTTT CASSHRDTDTQYF
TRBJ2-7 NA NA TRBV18 TGTGCCAGCTCACCAGGGTCAGGGCTTAACTACGAGCAGTACTTC CASSPGSGLNYEQYF
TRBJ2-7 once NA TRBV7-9 TGTGCCAGCAGCTTCCCAAACTCCTACGAGCAGTACTTC CASSFPNSYEQYF
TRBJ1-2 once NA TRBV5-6 TGTGCCAGCAGCTTGGTTGTGACAGACCCTGAAAGTACCTATGGCTACACCTTC CASSLVVTDPESTYGYTF
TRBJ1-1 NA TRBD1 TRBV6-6 TGTGCCAGCAGTTACTCACCGGGACAGAAGGAGGTACGAGCTTTCTTT CASSYSPGQKEVRAFF
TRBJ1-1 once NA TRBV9 TGTGCCAGCAGCGTAGGAGGAAGGACTGAAGCTTTCTTT CASSVGGRTEAFF
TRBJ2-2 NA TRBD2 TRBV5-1 TGCGCCAGCAGCTTGGCCGGGCTAGCGGATAACACCGGGGAGCTGTTTTTT CASSLAGLADNTGELFF
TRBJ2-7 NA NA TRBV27 TGTGCCAGCAGTATAACAGGGTACGAGCAGTACTTC CASSITGYEQYF
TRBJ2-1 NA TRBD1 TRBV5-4 TGTGCCAGCAGCACCCGGACAGGGGGCGTTTTGATGTCCGATGAGCAGTTCTTC CASSTRTGGVLMSDEQFF
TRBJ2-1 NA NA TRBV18 TGTGCCAGCTCACCACGTGACAGATACAATGAGCAGTTCTTC CASSPRDRYNEQFF
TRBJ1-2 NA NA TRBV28 TGTGCCAGCAGTTCACAGGGCTATGGCTACACCTTC CASSSQGYGYTF
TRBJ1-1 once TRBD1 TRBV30 TGTGCCTGGAGCTTACAGGGGTCTACTGAAGCTTTCTTT CAWSLQGSTEAFF
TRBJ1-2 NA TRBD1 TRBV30 TGTGCCTGGAGTGTACCGGCGGGACAGGGAAAGGGAGGCTACACCTTC CAWSVPAGQGKGGYTF
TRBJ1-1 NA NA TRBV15 TGTGCCACCAGCAGAGACTTAGCGGGCACTGAAGCTTTCTTT CATSRDLAGTEAFF